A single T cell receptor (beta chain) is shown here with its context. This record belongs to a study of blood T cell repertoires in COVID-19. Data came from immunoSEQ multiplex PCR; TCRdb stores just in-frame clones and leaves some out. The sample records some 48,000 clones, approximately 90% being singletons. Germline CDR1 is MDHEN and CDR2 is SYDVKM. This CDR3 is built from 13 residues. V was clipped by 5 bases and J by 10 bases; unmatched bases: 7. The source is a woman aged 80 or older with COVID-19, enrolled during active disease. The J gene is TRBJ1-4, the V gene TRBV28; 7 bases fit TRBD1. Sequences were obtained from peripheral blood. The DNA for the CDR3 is TGTGCCAGCAGTACCGGGACAGTCGGAAAACTGTTTTTT. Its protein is CASSTGTVGKLFF. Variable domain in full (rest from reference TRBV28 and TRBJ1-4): DVKVTQSSRYLVKRTGEKVFLECVQDMDHENMFWYRQDPGLGLRLIYFSYDVKMKEKGDIPEGYSVSREKKERFSLILESASTNQTSMYLCASSTGTVGKLFFGSGTQLSVL.